This entry features one T cell receptor (beta chain) sequence. Its antigen remains unidentified. No base quality values were provided; no much bigger clone lies one nucleotide off. TCRbeta CDR3 regions were amplified from genomic DNA by means of the immunoSEQ Assay, a bias-controlled multiplex PCR. Turning to the authors' computational methods: Within the assay, amplification of reference gene primers was used to estimate how many nucleated cells each sample contained. To quantify the absolute abundance of each unique TCRbeta CDR3 rearrangement, sequence reads were collapsed and filtered. For each sample, productive Simpson clonality was calculated as the square root of Simpson's diversity index across productive rearrangements. What TCRdb holds here is the immuneACCESS table cut down to in-frame rearrangements. Part of the clones is not present; checked against another copy, under half of the missing clones reflect an unresolved V gene, and the others are unexplained. V, J and clone size are taken as reported in that table, and D and trimming were inferred from the DNA itself. This sample is represented by a few hundred thousand clones; roughly 84% of them were singletons. Of the sample, approximately 3.1% falls within the top ten clones.

This entry belongs to a study of blood T cell repertoires in COVID-19 (dated by TCRdb to 2018 to 2021). About the study as a whole: Samples from collaborators originated in the United States, Italy and Spain and spanned both the acute and convalescent phases of COVID-19. The material from the prospective study consisted of cDNA or gDNA derived from T cells, B-cell-depleted T cells, or PBMCs. Deeply sampled blood TCRbeta repertoires from subjects exposed to, actively infected with, or recovered from COVID-19 were included in the dataset. A freely available public database, intended as a resource for researchers studying the immune response to SARS-CoV-2, is where the repertoires were released. The samples were drawn from two sources: the first 160 participants of the ongoing ImmuneRACE study, and 1,000 to 1,500 subjects contributed by 6 global collaborators. The sample metadata nearly always contained a de-identified subject ID, COVID-19 status, age in years and sex. HLA class I and class II types, where available, came from metadata supplied by the sample provider rather than from assay-based typing.

Each collaborating institution followed its own protocols to collect whole blood in K2EDTA tubes. For TCRbeta analysis, collaborator samples were shipped as frozen whole blood, as isolated PBMCs, or as DNA extracted from either sample type. What the study reported, not specific to this receptor: Clinical and demographic metadata were provided uncurated, with the amount varying by source and participant.

CDR1 and CDR2 (MDHEN, SYDVKM) derive from the germline V gene. From the cysteine through the phenylalanine, the CDR3 covers 15 amino acids. The only DNA kept is the CDR3, 45 bases in frame from the first base. Relative to germline, V is missing 5 bases and J is missing 4 bases, with 5 bases of the junction outside any gene match. Recombination linked TRBV28 to TRBJ2-2, and 9 junctional nucleotides match TRBD2. This TCR was recovered from a woman between 18 and 29 years old with acute or convalescent COVID-19. The material sequenced was peripheral blood. At the DNA level, the sequence is TGTGCCAGCAGTATTAGCGGGAGCCCCACCGGGGAGCTGTTTTTT. This is translated as CASSISGSPTGELFF.